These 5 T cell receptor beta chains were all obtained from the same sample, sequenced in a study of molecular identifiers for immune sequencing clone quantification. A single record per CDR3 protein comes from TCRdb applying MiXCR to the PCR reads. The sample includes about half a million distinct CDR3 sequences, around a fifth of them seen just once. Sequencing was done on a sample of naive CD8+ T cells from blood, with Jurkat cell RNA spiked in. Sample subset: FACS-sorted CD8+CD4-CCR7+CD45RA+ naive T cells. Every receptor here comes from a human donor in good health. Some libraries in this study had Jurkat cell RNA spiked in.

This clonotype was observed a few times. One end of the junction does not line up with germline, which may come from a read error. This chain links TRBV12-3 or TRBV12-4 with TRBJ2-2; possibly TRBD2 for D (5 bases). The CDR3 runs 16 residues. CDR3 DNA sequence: TGTGCCAGCAGTTTTGGGCTAGCCTCGAATACCGGGGAGCTGTTTTTT. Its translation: CASSFGLASNTGELFF.

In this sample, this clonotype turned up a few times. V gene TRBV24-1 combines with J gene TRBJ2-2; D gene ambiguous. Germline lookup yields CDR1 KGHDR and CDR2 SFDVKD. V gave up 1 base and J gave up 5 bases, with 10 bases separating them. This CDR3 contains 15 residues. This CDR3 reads CATSDFGVGTGELFF. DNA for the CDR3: TGTGCCACCAGTGATTTTGGGGTCGGGACCGGGGAGCTGTTTTTT.

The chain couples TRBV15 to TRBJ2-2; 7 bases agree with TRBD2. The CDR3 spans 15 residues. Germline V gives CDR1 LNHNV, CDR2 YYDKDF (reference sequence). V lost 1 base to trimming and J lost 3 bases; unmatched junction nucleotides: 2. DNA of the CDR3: TGTGCCACCAGCAGAGGCGGGAGAGACACCGGGGAGCTGTTTTTT. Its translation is CATSRGGRDTGELFF. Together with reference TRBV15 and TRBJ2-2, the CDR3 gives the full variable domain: DAMVIQNPRYQVTQFGKPVTLSCSQTLNHNVMYWYQQKSSQAPKLLFHYYDKDFNNEADTPDNFQSRRPNTSFCFLDIRSPGLGDTAMYLCATSRGGRDTGELFFGEGSRLTVL.

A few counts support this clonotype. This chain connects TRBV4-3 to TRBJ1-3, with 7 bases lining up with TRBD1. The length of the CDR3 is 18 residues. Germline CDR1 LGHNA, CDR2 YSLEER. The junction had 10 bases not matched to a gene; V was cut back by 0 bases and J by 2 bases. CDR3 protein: CASSQDLGPRGTGNTIYF. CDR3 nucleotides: TGCGCCAGCAGCCAAGATTTGGGGCCCAGGGGGACTGGAAACACCATATATTTT.

CDR3 region: CASSPVPEESDTQYF. CDR3 nucleotides: TGTGCCAGCAGCCCCGTCCCGGAAGAGTCAGATACGCAGTATTTT. This rearrangement joins TRBV7-3 to TRBJ2-3; D ambiguous. From germline, CDR1 is SGHTA and CDR2 FQGTGA. This CDR3 comprises 15 residues. V was cut by 5 bases and J by 4 bases, with 16 bases left in between.